This TCR beta chain was sequenced during a study of CD8+ T cells in alopecia areata listed by TCRdb under 2018. Background on the whole study: The treated patients, all with moderate-to-severe alopecia areata, were enrolled in an open-label pilot trial of oral tofacitinib given at 5 to 10 mg twice daily. Scalp clonality was compared across normal scalp (n=4), patchy alopecia areata scalp (n=8), and alopecia totalis/universalis scalp (n=8). For the treated patients, the SALT score, which quantifies what percentage of scalp surface area is affected, served as the measure of disease severity. On the human side, TCRbeta sequencing was run on scalp tissue and on sorted CD4+ and CD8+ peripheral blood T cells from healthy controls and from alopecia areata patients with either patchy or totalis/universalis disease. The study used high-throughput TCRbeta sequencing to examine T cell clonal expansion in alopecia areata, in both the C3H/HeJ mouse model and human patients. Patients stayed on tofacitinib for 6 to 18 months and then had 6 months of follow-up off drug so that delayed response and recurrence could be assessed. Amplification of TCRbeta CDR3 regions was done by immunoSEQ multiplex PCR using 35 Vbeta forward primers and 13 Jbeta reverse primers. Biopsies were taken from tofacitinib-treated patients at baseline and again at 4 and 24 weeks into treatment, and several of those patients also had a later scalp biopsy. RNA came from the PAXgene miRNA kit for fixed scalp, the miRNeasy kit for PBMCs, and the RNeasy kit for mouse skin.

Libraries came from the immunoSEQ multiplex PCR assay. For TCR sequencing, RNA was extracted from every sample and reverse transcribed into cDNA to serve as template. SuperScript III was used to make first-strand cDNA, primed with a 2:1 mix of oligo-dT and random hexamers. A synthetic immune receptor repertoire was used to gauge amplification bias, and whatever bias remained was removed computationally. As for the original processing: After raw reads were preprocessed to remove errors, the CDR3 was defined following IMGT conventions as running from the conserved cysteine to phenylalanine. Clonality was computed as 1 minus the Shannon entropy, with the entropy normalized by log2 of the number of productive unique TCRs. CD4 or CD8 identity of scalp clones was inferred by cross-referencing scalp TCRbeta sequences with sorted blood CD4 and CD8 repertoires. This is the immuneACCESS table as TCRdb keeps it, with only in-frame sequences that have V and J called. A part of the clones is gone; compared with another copy, unresolved V genes explain less than half, and the rest is unexplained. Clone size and the V and J calls come from that table; the DNA yielded D and trimming. This sample gives roughly 180,000 clones in total; about 51% of them show up just once. The biggest ten clones account for around 10% of the sample.

The treatment or condition label, read with the paper, signifies: oral pan-JAK inhibitor, 5-10 mg twice daily. Lesional scalp punch biopsies and peripheral blood were collected from alopecia areata patients. PBMCs were separated by density centrifugation and stained for CD3, CD4 and CD8, after which CD4+ and CD8+ T cells were sorted on a FACSAria. Overall results and qualifications from the work: Because the treated cohort was small and had only one nonresponder, larger studies are needed to examine links between baseline CD8+ expansion and response. Tofacitinib significantly decreased scalp clonality and the number of expanded CD8+ clones among the top 100 scalp clones. Scalp TCR repertoire analysis is complicated because resident alphabeta T cells in normal human skin are also sequenced, whereas mouse skin is dominated by gammadelta T cells. Higher clonality and more expanded CD8+ clones were observed in lesional scalp than in normal scalp, particularly in alopecia totalis/universalis, a finding suggestive of antigenic drive. Many expanded lesional clones persisted in scalp and blood during tofacitinib treatment, which may partly explain relapse after stopping treatment. Shared TCR sequences between patients were less evident than in mice, which may be partly attributable to HLA diversity in the patient population.

With regard to this clone: Its antigen is unknown. Base qualities are not provided; no much larger clone lies one nucleotide away.

Deletion took 4 bases off V and 5 bases off J, with a span of 9 bases between the germline ends. The CDR3 holds 12 amino acids from the cysteine to the phenylalanine. Of all the DNA, just the CDR3 is kept, 36 bases in frame from base 1. The CDR1 and CDR2 encoded by the germline V gene (reference sequence) are SGHNT and YYREEE. The input for sequencing was CD8+ T cells sorted from blood, taken around week 54, from a patient treated with tofacitinib. This clonotype was obtained from a human donor with alopecia areata. The rearranged chain carries TRBV5-4 and TRBJ1-1; the D segment could be TRBD1, given 6 matching bases. Here the CDR3 is given as CASSKGTTEAFF. The sequence in DNA is TGTGCCAGCAGCAAAGGGACAACTGAAGCTTTCTTT.